This T cell receptor (beta chain) was sequenced during a study of blood T cell repertoires in COVID-19. Study as a whole: Samples of COVID-19 (acute and convalescent) were obtained from the United States, Italy and Spain.

Trimming shortened V by 2 bases and J by 3 bases, and 12 bases separated the two germline ends. The CDR3 extends over 15 amino acids. In germline, CDR1 is MNHEY, CDR2 SVGAGI. Original handling: Reference gene primer amplification gave estimated nucleated cell counts. TCRdb's copy holds only in-frame clones and misses some; the assay was immunoSEQ multiplex PCR. V, J and clone size derive from that table, while D and trimming were established from the DNA sequence. The top ten clones hold about 10% of a sample with 50,000 or so clones, more than 90% of them seen once. The TCR comes from a woman of 80 years or more with acute or convalescent COVID-19. The V gene is TRBV6-5, the J gene TRBJ2-3; a possible D gene is TRBD2 (6 bases). The specimen was peripheral blood. CDR3: CASSYNGGKTDTQYF. In nucleotides, the CDR3 is TGTGCCAGCAGTTACAATGGCGGGAAGACAGATACGCAGTATTTT.